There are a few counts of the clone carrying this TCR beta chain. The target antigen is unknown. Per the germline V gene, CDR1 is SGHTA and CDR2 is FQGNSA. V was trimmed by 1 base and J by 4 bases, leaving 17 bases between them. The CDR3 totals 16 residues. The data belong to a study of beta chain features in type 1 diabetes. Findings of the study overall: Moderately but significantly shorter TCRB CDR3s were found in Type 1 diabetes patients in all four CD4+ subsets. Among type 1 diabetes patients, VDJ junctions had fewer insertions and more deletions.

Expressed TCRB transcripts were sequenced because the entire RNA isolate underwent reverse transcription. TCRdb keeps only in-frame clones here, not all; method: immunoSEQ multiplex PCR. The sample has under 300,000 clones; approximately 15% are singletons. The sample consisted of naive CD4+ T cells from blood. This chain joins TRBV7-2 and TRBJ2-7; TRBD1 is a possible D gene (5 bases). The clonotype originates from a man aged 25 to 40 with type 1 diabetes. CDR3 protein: CASSLGGFRAPYEQYF. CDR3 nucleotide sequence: TGTGCCAGCAGCTTAGGGGGTTTCAGGGCCCCTTACGAGCAGTACTTC.